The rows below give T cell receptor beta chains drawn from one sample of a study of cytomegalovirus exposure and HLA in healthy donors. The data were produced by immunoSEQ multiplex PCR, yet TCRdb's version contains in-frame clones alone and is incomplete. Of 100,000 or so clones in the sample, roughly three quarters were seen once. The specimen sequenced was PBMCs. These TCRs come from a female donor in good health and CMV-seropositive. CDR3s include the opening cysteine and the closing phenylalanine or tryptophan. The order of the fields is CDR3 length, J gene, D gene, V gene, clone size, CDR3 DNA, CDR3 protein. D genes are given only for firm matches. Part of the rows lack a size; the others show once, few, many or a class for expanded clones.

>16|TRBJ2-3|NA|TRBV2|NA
TGTGCCAGCACGGGGCTAGCGAAGACTAGCACAGATACGCAGTATTTT
CASTGLAKTSTDTQYF
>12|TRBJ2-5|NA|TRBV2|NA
TGTGCCAGCAGTGACAGGCAAGAGACCCAGTACTTC
CASSDRQETQYF
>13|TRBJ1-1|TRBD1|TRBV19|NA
TGTGCCAGTAGTTTCGGGACAGGGTCTGAAGCTTTCTTT
CASSFGTGSEAFF
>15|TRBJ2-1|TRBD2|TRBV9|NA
TGTGCCAGCAGCGTTGATAGCGGGAGCTACAATGAGCAGTTCTTC
CASSVDSGSYNEQFF
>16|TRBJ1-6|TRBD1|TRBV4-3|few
TGCGCCAGCAGCCAAGAGTCGCGGACAGGGGCATCACCCCTCCACTTT
CASSQESRTGASPLHF
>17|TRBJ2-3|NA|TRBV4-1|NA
TGCGCCAGCAGCCAAGATCTGGGGCAGACTAGCACAGATACGCAGTATTTT
CASSQDLGQTSTDTQYF
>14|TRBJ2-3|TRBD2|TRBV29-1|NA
TGCAGCGTTGATTCAGCGGGAAGCACAGATACGCAGTATTTT
CSVDSAGSTDTQYF
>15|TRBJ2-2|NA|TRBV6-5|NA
TGTGCCAGCAGTCTAGGACACGCGAGCACCGGGGAGCTGTTTTTT
CASSLGHASTGELFF
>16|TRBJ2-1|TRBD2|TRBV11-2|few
TGTGCCAGCAGTTTCGGGACTAGCGGAGCCTACAATGAGCAGTTCTTC
CASSFGTSGAYNEQFF
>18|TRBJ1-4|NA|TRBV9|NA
TGTGCCAGCAGCGTAGGCTACAGGACAGCCCAAAGGCATGAAAAACTGTTTTTT
CASSVGYRTAQRHEKLFF
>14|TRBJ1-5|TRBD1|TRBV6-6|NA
TGTGCCAGCACCGATCCCCCAGGGGGTCAGCCCCAGCATTTT
CASTDPPGGQPQHF
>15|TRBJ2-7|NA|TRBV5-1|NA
TGCGCCAGCAGCTTGGGAGGCGGGGACCGCTACGAGCAGTACTTC
CASSLGGGDRYEQYF
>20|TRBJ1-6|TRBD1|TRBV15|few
TGTGCCACCAGCAGAGAGAGCCCGACAGGGAGGAGCTCCTATAATTCACCCCTCCACTTT
CATSRESPTGRSSYNSPLHF
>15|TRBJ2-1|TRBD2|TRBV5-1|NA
TGCGCCAGCAGCCCTTTAGCGGGGTTGATCAATGAGCAGTTCTTC
CASSPLAGLINEQFF
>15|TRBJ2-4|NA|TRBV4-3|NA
TGCGCCAGCAGCCGGGGCGGGGCCGCCAAAAACATTCAGTACTTC
CASSRGGAAKNIQYF
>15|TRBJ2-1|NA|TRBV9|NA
TGTGCCAGCAGCGTAGGGGGGGACCCTTACAATGAGCAGTTCTTC
CASSVGGDPYNEQFF
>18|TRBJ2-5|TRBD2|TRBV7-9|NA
TGTGCCAGCAGCAACAGACTAGCGGGGGGATGGTACCAAGAGACCCAGTACTTC
CASSNRLAGGWYQETQYF
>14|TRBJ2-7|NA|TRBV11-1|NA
TGTGCCAGCAGCTTACTTGCGGGCCCCTACGAGCAGTACTTC
CASSLLAGPYEQYF
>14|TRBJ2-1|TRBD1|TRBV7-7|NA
TGTGCCAGCAGCTTACGACAGGGGGCCGGTGAGCAGTTCTTC
CASSLRQGAGEQFF
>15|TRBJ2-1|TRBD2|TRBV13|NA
TGTGCCAGCAGCGTGGGGCTAGCGGGTCTTAGTGAGCAGTTCTTC
CASSVGLAGLSEQFF
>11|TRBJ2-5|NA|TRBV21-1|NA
TGTGCCGACAGGGGGCAGGAGACCCAGTACTTC
CADRGQETQYF
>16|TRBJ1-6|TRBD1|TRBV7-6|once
TGTGCCAGCAGTCCAACCCAGGGGGCCCTTAATTCACCCCTCCACTTT
CASSPTQGALNSPLHF
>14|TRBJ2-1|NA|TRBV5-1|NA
TGCGCCAGCAGCTTTGCGGAGGCCTACAATGAGCAGTTCTTC
CASSFAEAYNEQFF
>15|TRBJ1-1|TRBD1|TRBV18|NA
TGTGCCAGCTCACCCGGACAGGGGCTGAACACTGAAGCTTTCTTT
CASSPGQGLNTEAFF
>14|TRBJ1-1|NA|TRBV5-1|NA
TGCGCCAGCAGCTTGTCGGGGGTGAACACTGAAGCTTTCTTT
CASSLSGVNTEAFF
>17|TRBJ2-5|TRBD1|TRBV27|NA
TGTGCCAGCAGTTCACACCCCCAGACAGGGATGACAGAGACCCAGTACTTC
CASSSHPQTGMTETQYF
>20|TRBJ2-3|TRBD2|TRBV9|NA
TGTGCCAGCAGCGTAGAAGTACTAGCGGGAGGGCTGGGGATCACAGATACGCAGTATTTT
CASSVEVLAGGLGITDTQYF
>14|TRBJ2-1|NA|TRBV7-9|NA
TGTGCCAGCAGCGCCGAACTAGCTAGAGATGAGCAGTTCTTC
CASSAELARDEQFF
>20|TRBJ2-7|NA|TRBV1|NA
TGCACCAGCAGCCCGTGGAACCGGAAGACTAGCGGGAGAAGTGTCTACGAGCAGTACTTC
CTSSPWNRKTSGRSVYEQYF
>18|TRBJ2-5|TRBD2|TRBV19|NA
TGTGCCAGTAGTGTCGGACGTACGGGGGGGAGGGGGAGAGAGACCCAGTACTTC
CASSVGRTGGRGRETQYF
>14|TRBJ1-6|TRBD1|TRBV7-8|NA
TGTGCCAGCAGCTCCCGACAGGGTCGCTCACCCCTCCACTTT
CASSSRQGRSPLHF
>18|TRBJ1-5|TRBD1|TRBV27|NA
TGTGCCAGCCGACCCGGGACAGGGGGCTCTTATAGCAATCAGCCCCAGCATTTT
CASRPGTGGSYSNQPQHF
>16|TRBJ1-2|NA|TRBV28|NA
TGTGCCAGCAGTTTAGCCTCAAGGGGCTCGGACTATGGCTACACCTTC
CASSLASRGSDYGYTF
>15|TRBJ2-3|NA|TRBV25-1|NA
TGTGCCAGCAGTGAATCGGCGGGCCGCACAGATACGCAGTATTTT
CASSESAGRTDTQYF
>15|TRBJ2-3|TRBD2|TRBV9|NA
TGTGCCAGCAGCGTACTCGCGGGAGCCCCAGATACGCAGTATTTT
CASSVLAGAPDTQYF
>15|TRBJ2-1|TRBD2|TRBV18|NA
TGTGCCAGCTCACTTGGACTAGCGGCCTACAATGAGCAGTTCTTC
CASSLGLAAYNEQFF
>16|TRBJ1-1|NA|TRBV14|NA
TGTGCCAGCAGCCAACGGGCAGGGGCCTCGAACACTGAAGCTTTCTTT
CASSQRAGASNTEAFF
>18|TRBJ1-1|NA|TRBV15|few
TGTGCCACCAGCAGAGATCGGGGGACGGAGGGGAGGAACACTGAAGCTTTCTTT
CATSRDRGTEGRNTEAFF
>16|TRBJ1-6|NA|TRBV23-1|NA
TGCGCCAGCAGTCAATTGGCGCCAGCGGGTAATTCACCCCTCCACTTT
CASSQLAPAGNSPLHF
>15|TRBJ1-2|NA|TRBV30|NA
TGTGCCGGGAAAGCCCGCAGGGAAAGAGACTATGGCTACACCTTC
CAGKARRERDYGYTF
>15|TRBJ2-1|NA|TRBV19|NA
TGTGCCAGTAGTATCGGGGACTTTTATTACAATGAGCAGTTCTTC
CASSIGDFYYNEQFF
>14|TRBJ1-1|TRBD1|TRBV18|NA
TGTGCCAGCTCACCCGGGACAGGGAACACTGAAGCTTTCTTT
CASSPGTGNTEAFF
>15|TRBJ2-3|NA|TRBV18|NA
TGTGCCAGCTCAGTCAGGGACACCGACACAGATACGCAGTATTTT
CASSVRDTDTDTQYF
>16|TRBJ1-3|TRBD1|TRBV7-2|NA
TGTGCCAGCAGCTCCCAGGGGGGCTTCTCTGGAAACACCATATATTTT
CASSSQGGFSGNTIYF
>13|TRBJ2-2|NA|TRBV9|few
TGTGCCAGCAGCGTAGCAAGGGGCGGGGAGCTGTTTTTT
CASSVARGGELFF
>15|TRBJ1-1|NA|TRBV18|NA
TGTGCCAGCTCCCCTATCGGGGGGATCGACACTGAAGCTTTCTTT
CASSPIGGIDTEAFF
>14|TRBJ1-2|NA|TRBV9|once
TGTGCCAGCAGCTCCAAACAGGGAGCGTATGGCTACACCTTC
CASSSKQGAYGYTF
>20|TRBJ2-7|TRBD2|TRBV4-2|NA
TGTGCCAGCAGCCAAGTAGAGCTAGCGGGAGGCCGTGGGAGCTCCTACGAGCAGTACTTC
CASSQVELAGGRGSSYEQYF
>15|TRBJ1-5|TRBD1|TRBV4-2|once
TGTGCCAGCAGCCAAGAAGGCGACAGGGATCAGCCCCAGCATTTT
CASSQEGDRDQPQHF
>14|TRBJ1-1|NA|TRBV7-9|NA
TGTGCCAGCAGGCAGGTGGCAGAGAACACTGAAGCTTTCTTT
CASRQVAENTEAFF